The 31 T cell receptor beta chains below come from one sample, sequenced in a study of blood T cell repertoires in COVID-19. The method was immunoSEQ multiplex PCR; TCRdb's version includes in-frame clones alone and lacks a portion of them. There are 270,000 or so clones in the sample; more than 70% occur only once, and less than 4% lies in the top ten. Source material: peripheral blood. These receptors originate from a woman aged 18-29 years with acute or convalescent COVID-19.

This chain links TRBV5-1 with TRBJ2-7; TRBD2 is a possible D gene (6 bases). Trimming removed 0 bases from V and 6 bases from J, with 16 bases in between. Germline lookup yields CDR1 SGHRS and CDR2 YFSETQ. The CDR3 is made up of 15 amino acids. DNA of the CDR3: TGCGCCAGCAGCTTGGAGTGGAGGGGAAGTTCCGAGCAGTACTTC. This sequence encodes CASSLEWRGSSEQYF. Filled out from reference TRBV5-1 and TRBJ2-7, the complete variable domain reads KAGVTQTPRYLIKTRGQQVTLSCSPISGHRSVSWYQQTPGQGLQFLFEYFSETQRNKGNFPGRFSGRQFSNSRSEMNVSTLELGDSALYLCASSLEWRGSSEQYFGPGTRLTVT.

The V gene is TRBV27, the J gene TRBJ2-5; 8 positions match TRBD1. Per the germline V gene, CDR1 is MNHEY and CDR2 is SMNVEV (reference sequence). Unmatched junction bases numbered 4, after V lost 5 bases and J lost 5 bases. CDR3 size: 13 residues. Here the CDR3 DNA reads TGTGCCAGCAGTCCAGGGGGCCTGGAGACCCAGTACTTC. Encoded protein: CASSPGGLETQYF.

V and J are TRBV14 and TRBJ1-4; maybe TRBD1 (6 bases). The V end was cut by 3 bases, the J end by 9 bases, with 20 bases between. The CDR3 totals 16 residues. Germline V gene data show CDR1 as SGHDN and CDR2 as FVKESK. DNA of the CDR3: TGTGCCAGCAGCCACGGGGGGCCGGGGACACTTCAAAAACTGTTTTTT. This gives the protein CASSHGGPGTLQKLFF.

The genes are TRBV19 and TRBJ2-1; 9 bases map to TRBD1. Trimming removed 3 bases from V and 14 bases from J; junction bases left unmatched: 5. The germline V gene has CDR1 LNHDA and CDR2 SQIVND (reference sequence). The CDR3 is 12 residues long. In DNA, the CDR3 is TGTGCCAGTAGTATTGGGACAGGGTGGAAGTTCTTC. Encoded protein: CASSIGTGWKFF.

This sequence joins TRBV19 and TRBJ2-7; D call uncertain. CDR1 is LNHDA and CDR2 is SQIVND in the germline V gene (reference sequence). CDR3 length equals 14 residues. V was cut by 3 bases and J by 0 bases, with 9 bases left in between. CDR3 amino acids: CASSISQDSYEQYF. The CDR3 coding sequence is TGTGCCAGTAGTATTTCCCAGGACTCCTACGAGCAGTACTTC. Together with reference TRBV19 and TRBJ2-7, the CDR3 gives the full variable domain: DGGITQSPKYLFRKEGQNVTLSCEQNLNHDAMYWYRQDPGQGLRLIYYSQIVNDFQKGDIAEGYSVSREKKESFPLTVTSAQKNPTAFYLCASSISQDSYEQYFGPGTRLTVT.

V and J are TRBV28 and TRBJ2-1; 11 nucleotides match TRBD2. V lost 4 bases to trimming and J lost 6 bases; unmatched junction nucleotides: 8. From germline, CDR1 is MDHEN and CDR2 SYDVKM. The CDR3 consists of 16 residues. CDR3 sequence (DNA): TGTGCCAGCAGTTCCATGGGACTAGCGGATAGCAATGAGCAGTTCTTC. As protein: CASSSMGLADSNEQFF.

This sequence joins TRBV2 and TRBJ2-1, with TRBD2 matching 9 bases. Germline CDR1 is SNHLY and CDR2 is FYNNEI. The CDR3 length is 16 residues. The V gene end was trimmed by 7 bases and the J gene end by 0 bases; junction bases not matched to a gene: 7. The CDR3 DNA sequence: TGTGCCAGCAAGACTAGCGGTCGGGGCTCCTACAATGAGCAGTTCTTC. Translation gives CASKTSGRGSYNEQFF.

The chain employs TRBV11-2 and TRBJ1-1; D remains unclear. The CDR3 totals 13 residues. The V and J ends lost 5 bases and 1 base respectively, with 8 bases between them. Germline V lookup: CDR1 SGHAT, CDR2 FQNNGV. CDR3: CASSPRSNTEAFF. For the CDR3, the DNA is TGTGCCAGCAGCCCGAGATCGAACACTGAAGCTTTCTTT.

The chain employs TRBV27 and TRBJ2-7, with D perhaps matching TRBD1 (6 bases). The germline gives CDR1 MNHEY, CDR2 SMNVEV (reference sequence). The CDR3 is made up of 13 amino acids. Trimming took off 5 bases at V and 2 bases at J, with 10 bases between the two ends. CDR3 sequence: CASSRDTTYEQYF. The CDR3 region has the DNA TGTGCCAGCAGTCGGGACACCACCTACGAGCAGTACTTC.

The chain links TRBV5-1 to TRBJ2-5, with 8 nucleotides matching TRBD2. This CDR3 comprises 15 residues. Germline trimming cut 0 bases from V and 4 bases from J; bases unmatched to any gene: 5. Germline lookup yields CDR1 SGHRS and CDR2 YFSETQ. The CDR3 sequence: CASSLGAGGLETQYF. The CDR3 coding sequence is TGCGCCAGCAGCTTGGGGGCGGGAGGATTAGAGACCCAGTACTTC.

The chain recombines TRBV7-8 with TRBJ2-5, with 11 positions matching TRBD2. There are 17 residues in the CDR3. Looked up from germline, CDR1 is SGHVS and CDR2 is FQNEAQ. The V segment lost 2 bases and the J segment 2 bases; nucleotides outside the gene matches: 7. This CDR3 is CASSLSLAGGYQETQYF. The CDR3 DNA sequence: TGTGCCAGCAGCTTATCCCTAGCGGGAGGATATCAAGAGACCCAGTACTTC.

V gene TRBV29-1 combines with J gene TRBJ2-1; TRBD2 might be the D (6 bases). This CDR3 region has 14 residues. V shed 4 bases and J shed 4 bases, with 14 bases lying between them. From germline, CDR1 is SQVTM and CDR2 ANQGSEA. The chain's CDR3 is CSVALEGRYNEQFF. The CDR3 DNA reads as TGCAGCGTTGCATTGGAGGGCCGATACAATGAGCAGTTCTTC.

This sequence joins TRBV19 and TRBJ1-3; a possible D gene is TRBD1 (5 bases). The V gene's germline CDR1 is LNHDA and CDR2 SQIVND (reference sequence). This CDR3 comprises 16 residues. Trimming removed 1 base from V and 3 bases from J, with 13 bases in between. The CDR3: CASSIGIETVGNTIYF. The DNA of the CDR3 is TGTGCCAGTAGTATAGGTATTGAGACAGTTGGAAACACCATATATTTT. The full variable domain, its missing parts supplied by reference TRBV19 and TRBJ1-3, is DGGITQSPKYLFRKEGQNVTLSCEQNLNHDAMYWYRQDPGQGLRLIYYSQIVNDFQKGDIAEGYSVSREKKESFPLTVTSAQKNPTAFYLCASSIGIETVGNTIYFGEGSWLTVV.

The CDR3 sequence is CSVRILLGDTEAFF. CDR3 nucleotide sequence: TGCAGCGTTAGGATCCTCCTCGGGGACACTGAAGCTTTCTTT. The chain couples TRBV29-1 to TRBJ1-1; D is unclear. Trimming pared 5 bases from V and 3 bases from J, leaving 16 bases between. The germline gives CDR1 SQVTM, CDR2 ANQGSEA. The CDR3 is made up of 14 amino acids. The full variable domain, with the rest looked up from reference TRBV29-1 and TRBJ1-1, is SAVISQKPSRDICQRGTSLTIQCQVDSQVTMMFWYRQQPGQSLTLIATANQGSEATYESGFVIDKFPISRPNLTFSTLTVSNMSPEDSSIYLCSVRILLGDTEAFFGQGTRLTVV.

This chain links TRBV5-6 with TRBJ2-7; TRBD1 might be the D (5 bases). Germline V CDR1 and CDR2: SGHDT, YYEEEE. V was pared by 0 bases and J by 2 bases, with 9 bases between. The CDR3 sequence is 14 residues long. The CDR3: CASSLGTPTYEQYF. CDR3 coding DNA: TGTGCCAGCAGCTTGGGGACACCTACCTACGAGCAGTACTTC.

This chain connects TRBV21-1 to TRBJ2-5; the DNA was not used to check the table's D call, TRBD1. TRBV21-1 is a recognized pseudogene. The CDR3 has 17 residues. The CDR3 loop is CASSKPRQIKPQETQYF. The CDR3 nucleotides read TGTGCCAGCAGCAAGCCCCGACAGATAAAACCCCAAGAGACCCAGTACTTC.

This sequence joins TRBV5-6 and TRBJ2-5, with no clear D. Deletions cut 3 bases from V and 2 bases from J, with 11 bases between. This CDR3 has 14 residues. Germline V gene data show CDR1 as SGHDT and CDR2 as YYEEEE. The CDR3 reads CASSYLTTQETQYF. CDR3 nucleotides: TGTGCCAGCAGCTACCTGACAACTCAAGAGACCCAGTACTTC.

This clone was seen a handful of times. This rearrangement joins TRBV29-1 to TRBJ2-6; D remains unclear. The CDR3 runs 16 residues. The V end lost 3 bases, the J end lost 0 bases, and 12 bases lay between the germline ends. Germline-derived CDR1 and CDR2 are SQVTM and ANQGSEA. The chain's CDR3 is CSVEAEPYSGANVLTF. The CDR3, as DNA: TGCAGCGTTGAGGCAGAACCGTACTCTGGGGCCAACGTCCTGACTTTC.

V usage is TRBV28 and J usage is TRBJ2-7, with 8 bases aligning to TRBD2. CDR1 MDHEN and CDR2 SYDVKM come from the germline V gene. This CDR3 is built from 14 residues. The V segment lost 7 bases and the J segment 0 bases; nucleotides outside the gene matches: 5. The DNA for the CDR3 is TGTGCCAGCACCCGGGGGGGTATCTCCTACGAGCAGTACTTC. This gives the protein CASTRGGISYEQYF.

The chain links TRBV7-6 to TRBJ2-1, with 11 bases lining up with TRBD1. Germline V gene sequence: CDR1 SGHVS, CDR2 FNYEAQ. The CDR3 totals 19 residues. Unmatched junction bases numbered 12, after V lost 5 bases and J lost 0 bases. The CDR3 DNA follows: TGTGCCAGCAGCCCCGGACAGGGGGCTGCCTCAAGCTCCTACAATGAGCAGTTCTTC. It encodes CASSPGQGAASSSYNEQFF.

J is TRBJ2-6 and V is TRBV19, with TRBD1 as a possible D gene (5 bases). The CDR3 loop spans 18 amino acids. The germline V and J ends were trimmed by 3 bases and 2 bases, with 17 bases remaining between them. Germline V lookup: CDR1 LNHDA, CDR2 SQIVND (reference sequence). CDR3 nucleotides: TGTGCCAGTAGTATGGGGTACCCAGGGTTCGCTGGGGCCAACGTCCTGACTTTC. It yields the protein CASSMGYPGFAGANVLTF.

The DNA for the CDR3 is TGTGCCAGCTCACCGGGGGCGGTGGGCACTGAAGCTTTCTTT. Protein: CASSPGAVGTEAFF. The chain couples TRBV18 to TRBJ1-1; D perhaps matches TRBD1 (6 bases). The CDR3 length is 14 residues. V gave up 3 bases and J gave up 4 bases, with 12 bases separating them. CDR1 KGHSH and CDR2 LQKENI come from the germline V gene.

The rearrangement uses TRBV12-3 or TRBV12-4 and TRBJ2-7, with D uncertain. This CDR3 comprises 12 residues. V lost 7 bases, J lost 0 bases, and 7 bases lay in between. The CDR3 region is CASTGNSYEQYF. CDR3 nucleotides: TGTGCCAGCACAGGTAACTCCTACGAGCAGTACTTC.

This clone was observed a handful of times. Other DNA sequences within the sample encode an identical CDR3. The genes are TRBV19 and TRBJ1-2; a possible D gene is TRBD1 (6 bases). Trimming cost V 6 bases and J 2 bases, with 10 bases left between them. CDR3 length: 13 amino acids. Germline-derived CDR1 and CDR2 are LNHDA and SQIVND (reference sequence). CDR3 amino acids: CASSKQGNYGYTF. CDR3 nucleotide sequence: TGTGCCAGTAGCAAACAGGGCAACTATGGCTACACCTTC.

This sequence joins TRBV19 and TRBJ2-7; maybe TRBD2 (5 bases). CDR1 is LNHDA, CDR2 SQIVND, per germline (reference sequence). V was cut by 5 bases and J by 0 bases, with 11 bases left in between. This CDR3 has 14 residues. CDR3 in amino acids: CASSVPGNSYEQYF. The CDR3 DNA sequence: TGTGCCAGTAGTGTACCCGGGAACTCCTACGAGCAGTACTTC.

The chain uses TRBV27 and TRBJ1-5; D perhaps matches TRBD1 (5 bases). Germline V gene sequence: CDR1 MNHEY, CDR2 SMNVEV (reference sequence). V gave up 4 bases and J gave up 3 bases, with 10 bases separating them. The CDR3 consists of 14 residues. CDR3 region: CASSSWGYNQPQHF. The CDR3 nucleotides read TGTGCCAGCAGTTCGTGGGGCTACAATCAGCCCCAGCATTTT.

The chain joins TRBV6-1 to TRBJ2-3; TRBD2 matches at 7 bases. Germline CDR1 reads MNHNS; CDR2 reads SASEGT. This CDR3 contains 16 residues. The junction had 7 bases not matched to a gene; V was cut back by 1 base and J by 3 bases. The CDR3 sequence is CASSEGRGRATDTQYF. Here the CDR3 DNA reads TGTGCCAGCAGTGAAGGTCGGGGGAGGGCTACAGATACGCAGTATTTT.

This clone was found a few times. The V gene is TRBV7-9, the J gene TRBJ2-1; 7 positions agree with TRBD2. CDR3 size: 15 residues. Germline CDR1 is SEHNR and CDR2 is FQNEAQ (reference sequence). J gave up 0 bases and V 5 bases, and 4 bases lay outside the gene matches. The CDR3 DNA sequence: TGTGCCAGCAGCGAAGCGGGGAGCTCCTACAATGAGCAGTTCTTC. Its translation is CASSEAGSSYNEQFF.

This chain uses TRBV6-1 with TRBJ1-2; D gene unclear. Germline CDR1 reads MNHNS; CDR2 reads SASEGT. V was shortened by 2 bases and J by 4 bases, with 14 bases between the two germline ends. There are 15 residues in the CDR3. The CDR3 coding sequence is TGTGCCAGCAGTGAACCGGGTAGACCCTCCTATGGCTACACCTTC. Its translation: CASSEPGRPSYGYTF.

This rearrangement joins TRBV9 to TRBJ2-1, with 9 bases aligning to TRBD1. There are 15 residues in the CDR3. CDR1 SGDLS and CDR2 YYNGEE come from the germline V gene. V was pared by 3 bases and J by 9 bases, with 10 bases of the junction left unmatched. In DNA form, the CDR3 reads TGTGCCAGCAGCGGGCCGGGACAGGGTATGTCTGAGCAGTTCTTC. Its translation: CASSGPGQGMSEQFF.

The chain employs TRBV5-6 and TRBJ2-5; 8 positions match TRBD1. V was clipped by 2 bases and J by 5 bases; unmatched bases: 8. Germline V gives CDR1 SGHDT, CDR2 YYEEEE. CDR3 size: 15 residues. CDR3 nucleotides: TGTGCCAGCAGCTTTGGCACAGGGGGATTTGAGACCCAGTACTTC. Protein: CASSFGTGGFETQYF.